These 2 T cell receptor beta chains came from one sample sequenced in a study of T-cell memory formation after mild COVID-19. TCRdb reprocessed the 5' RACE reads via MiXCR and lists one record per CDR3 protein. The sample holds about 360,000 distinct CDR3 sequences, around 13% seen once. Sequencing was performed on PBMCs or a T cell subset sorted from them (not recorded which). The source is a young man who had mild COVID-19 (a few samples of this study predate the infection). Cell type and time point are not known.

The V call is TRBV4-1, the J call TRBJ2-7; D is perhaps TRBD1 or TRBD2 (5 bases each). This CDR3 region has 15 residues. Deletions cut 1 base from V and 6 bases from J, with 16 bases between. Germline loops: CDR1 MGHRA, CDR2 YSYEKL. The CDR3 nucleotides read TGCGCCAGCAGCCAAGTAGGGGACCTATTGGGCGAGCAGTACTTC. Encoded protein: CASSQVGDLLGEQYF.

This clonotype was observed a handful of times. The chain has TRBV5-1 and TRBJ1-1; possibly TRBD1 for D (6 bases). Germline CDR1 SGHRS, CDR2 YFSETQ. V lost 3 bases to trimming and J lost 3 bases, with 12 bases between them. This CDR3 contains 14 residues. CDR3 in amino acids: CASSSTGIYTEAFF. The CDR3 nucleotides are TGCGCCAGCAGCTCCACAGGGATTTACACTGAAGCTTTCTTT.